This entry lists 32 T cell receptor beta chains sequenced from one sample in a study of T cell responses to AZD1222 COVID-19 vaccine. The table came from immunoSEQ multiplex PCR; TCRdb's copy has only in-frame clones and leaves some out. The sample has 100,000 to 150,000 clones; 90% are singletons. The specimen comprised peripheral blood, sampled on day 0 of AZD1222 vaccination. The source of these receptors is an adult in good health.

This sequence joins TRBV28 and TRBJ1-5; no reliable D call. V lost 6 bases, J lost 7 bases, and 13 bases lay in between. The CDR3 extends over 13 amino acids. CDR1 and CDR2 from the germline V gene are MDHEN and SYDVKM. This CDR3 is CASSQPQPQPQHF. CDR3 sequence (DNA): TGTGCCAGCAGCCAACCGCAACCCCAGCCCCAGCATTTT.

This chain links TRBV7-2 with TRBJ1-5; no clear D. Germline CDR1 is SGHTA and CDR2 is FQGNSA. The V end lost 6 bases, the J end lost 0 bases, and 9 bases lay between the germline ends. The CDR3 runs to 14 residues. DNA for the CDR3: TGTGCCAGCAGAACCTACGGTAGCAATCAGCCCCAGCATTTT. Its translation is CASRTYGSNQPQHF.

In the case of this clone: Other DNA sequences in this specimen translate into the identical CDR3. The CDR3: CASSLGPAGNQPQHF. The CDR3 bases are TGTGCCAGCAGCTTGGGGCCTGCCGGCAATCAGCCCCAGCATTTT. The chain employs TRBV5-4 and TRBJ1-5; the D is unclear. The CDR3 totals 15 residues. CDR1 SGHNT and CDR2 YYREEE come from the germline V gene (reference sequence). V was clipped by 0 bases and J by 2 bases, with 9 bases between them.

This clone came up once. V is TRBV11-3 and J is TRBJ2-1, with 7 bases that match TRBD1. The CDR3 is made up of 12 amino acids. Germline CDR1 SGHNT, CDR2 YENEEA. V lost 5 bases and J lost 10; bases outside the gene matches: 5. The CDR3 here is CASSQDREEQFF. CDR3 bases: TGTGCCAGCAGCCAAGACAGGGAAGAGCAGTTCTTC. Filled out from reference TRBV11-3 and TRBJ2-1, the complete variable domain reads EAGVVQSPRYKIIEKKQPVAFWCNPISGHNTLYWYLQNLGQGPELLIRYENEEAVDDSQLPKDRFSAERLKGVDSTLKIQPAELGDSAVYLCASSQDREEQFFGPGTRLTVL.

The chain has TRBV11-2 and TRBJ1-1; D remains ambiguous. The germline V gene has CDR1 SGHAT and CDR2 FQNNGV. The CDR3 sequence is 13 residues long. V was clipped by 4 bases and J by 0 bases, with 6 bases between them. CDR3 sequence (DNA): TGTGCCAGCAGCTCCTGGTTGAACACTGAAGCTTTCTTT. This encodes CASSSWLNTEAFF.

This chain connects TRBV19 to TRBJ1-5, with D hard to call. This CDR3 spans 13 amino acids. CDR1 is LNHDA, CDR2 SQIVND, per germline (reference sequence). V lost 10 bases and J 0 bases, leaving 10 bases between the germline ends. In DNA form, the CDR3 reads TGTGCCACCGAGACAAATAGCAATCAGCCCCAGCATTTT. Amino acids: CATETNSNQPQHF. Full variable domain (remainder filled in from reference TRBV19 and TRBJ1-5): DGGITQSPKYLFRKEGQNVTLSCEQNLNHDAMYWYRQDPGQGLRLIYYSQIVNDFQKGDIAEGYSVSREKKESFPLTVTSAQKNPTAFYLCATETNSNQPQHFGDGTRLSIL.

The CDR3 sequence: CASSLAAGNTIYF. CDR3 sequence (DNA): TGTGCCAGCAGCTTAGCGGCCGGAAACACCATATATTTT. V is TRBV7-6 and J is TRBJ1-3; no clear D gene. Looked up from germline, CDR1 is SGHVS and CDR2 is FNYEAQ. The germline V and J ends were trimmed by 0 bases and 4 bases, with 4 bases remaining between them. This CDR3 is 13 amino acids long.

The chain recombines TRBV12-3 or TRBV12-4 with TRBJ1-3; unclear D gene. This CDR3 comprises 12 residues. The V end was cut by 7 bases, the J end by 2 bases, with 6 bases between. This chain's CDR3 is CASTGTGNTIYF. The CDR3 DNA reads as TGTGCCAGCACCGGGACTGGAAACACCATATATTTT.

The V gene is TRBV18, the J gene TRBJ2-5, with D hard to call. V was clipped by 1 base and J by 7 bases, with 10 bases between them. The CDR3 contains 13 residues. Germline CDR1 KGHSH, CDR2 LQKENI. CDR3 sequence: CASSPLATATQYF. The CDR3 DNA reads TGTGCCAGCTCACCACTGGCAACGGCGACCCAGTACTTC.

This chain joins TRBV6-4 and TRBJ1-6; D possibly corresponds to TRBD1 (5 bases). Trimming took 2 bases from V and 7 from J, leaving 9 bases between them. From germline, CDR1 is MRHNA and CDR2 SNTAGT. The CDR3 has 14 residues. CDR3 protein: CASSDGRDNSPLHF. The CDR3 nucleotides are TGTGCCAGCAGTGACGGCAGGGACAATTCACCCCTCCACTTT.

A few counts support this clone. J is TRBJ1-1 and V is TRBV5-1, with D uncertain. Per the germline V gene, CDR1 is SGHRS and CDR2 is YFSETQ. With 5 bases removed from V and 0 bases from J, the gap between germline ends came to 11 bases. The CDR3 runs 14 residues. The CDR3 nucleotides are TGCGCCAGCAGAAATCGGGCCATGAACACTGAAGCTTTCTTT. Translation gives CASRNRAMNTEAFF.

This sequence joins TRBV7-3 and TRBJ1-2, with D unresolved. Germline V gene lookup returns CDR1 SGHTA and CDR2 FQGTGA. This CDR3 is 17 amino acids long. Deletions cut 1 base from V and 4 bases from J, with 19 bases between. Here the CDR3 DNA reads TGTGCCAGCAGCTTAATTGGAGGGCCGAGTTCCCTCTATGGCTACACCTTC. Translation gives CASSLIGGPSSLYGYTF.

Here the CDR3 reads CASSLSGQGAGELFF. The CDR3 DNA follows: TGTGCCAGCAGTTTGTCCGGACAGGGGGCCGGGGAGCTGTTTTTT. V and J are TRBV27 and TRBJ2-2, with 10 bases aligning to TRBD1. The CDR3 loop spans 15 amino acids. V was pared by 3 bases and J by 6 bases, with 4 bases of the junction left unmatched. In germline, CDR1 is MNHEY, CDR2 SMNVEV (reference sequence).

This clone has just one count. The V and J genes are TRBV9 and TRBJ2-7; TRBD2 is a possible D gene (5 bases). Trimming removed 4 bases from V and 9 bases from J, with 20 bases in between. The CDR3 spans 14 residues. In germline, CDR1 is SGDLS, CDR2 YYNGEE. The CDR3 protein is CASSPPGSGLWQYF. The CDR3 coding sequence is TGTGCCAGCAGCCCCCCGGGGAGCGGACTCTGGCAGTACTTC.

This chain links TRBV5-1 with TRBJ2-1, with D possibly being TRBD1 or TRBD2 (5 bases each). V gave up 9 bases and J gave up 5 bases, with 18 bases separating them. This CDR3 spans 14 amino acids. CDR1 is SGHRS and CDR2 is YFSETQ in the germline V gene. CDR3 DNA: TGCGCCATTGGCCTGGGGGTCGGCCACAATGAGCAGTTCTTC. It specifies CAIGLGVGHNEQFF.

In its sample, this clone was seen once. CDR3 in DNA: TGTGCCAGCAGCTTGGGGACGGGGATGCATCAGCCCCAGCATTTT. Translated, it gives CASSLGTGMHQPQHF. The V call is TRBV7-2, the J call TRBJ1-5; weak D call: TRBD1 (5 bases). The CDR3 is made up of 15 amino acids. The germline gives CDR1 SGHTA, CDR2 FQGNSA. Trimming took 3 bases from V and 5 from J, leaving 14 bases between them.

This clone was seen only once. This rearrangement joins TRBV10-1 to TRBJ2-1; D perhaps matches TRBD1 (6 bases). Per germline, CDR1 WNHNN and CDR2 SYGVQD (reference sequence). The CDR3 contains 14 residues. Trimming removed 5 bases from V and 1 base from J, with 9 bases in between. The CDR3 sequence: CASSPQGSYNEQFF. The CDR3 DNA is TGCGCCAGCAGTCCCCAGGGGTCCTACAATGAGCAGTTCTTC.

The chain joins TRBV15 to TRBJ2-6; TRBD2 aligns across 8 bases. Germline trimming cut 5 bases from V and 0 bases from J; bases unmatched to any gene: 9. Germline loops: CDR1 LNHNV, CDR2 YYDKDF (reference sequence). The CDR3 is 18 residues long. CDR3 sequence (DNA): TGTGCCACCAGCCCGAGCGGGGGTCTATCCTCTGGGGCCAACGTCCTGACTTTC. Residues: CATSPSGGLSSGANVLTF.

The chain is built from TRBV5-6 and TRBJ1-5; a weak D match, TRBD1 (5 bases). Looked up from germline, CDR1 is SGHDT and CDR2 is YYEEEE. CDR3 size: 15 residues. Deletions cut 2 bases from V and 0 bases from J, with 9 bases between. The CDR3 coding sequence is TGTGCCAGCAGCTTTGGGGCTTATAGCAATCAGCCCCAGCATTTT. Its translation is CASSFGAYSNQPQHF.

V and J are TRBV7-2 and TRBJ2-1; the D is unclear. The ends were cut back, 2 bases at V and 10 bases at J, with 9 bases in the middle. The germline V gene encodes CDR1 SGHTA and CDR2 FQGNSA. The CDR3 consists of 12 residues. The CDR3 loop reads CASSLMRGEQFF. The CDR3 DNA follows: TGTGCCAGCAGCTTAATGCGTGGGGAGCAGTTCTTC.

The rearrangement joins TRBV6-5 to TRBJ1-3; the D is unclear. Germline CDR1 and CDR2: MNHEY and SVGAGI. V lost 7 bases to trimming and J lost 0 bases, with 10 bases between them. The CDR3 totals 14 residues. The CDR3 bases are TGTGCCAGCATCACCGACGGCTCTGGAAACACCATATATTTT. It translates to CASITDGSGNTIYF.

This chain uses TRBV7-2 with TRBJ1-1, with D possibly being TRBD1 (5 bases). The CDR3 spans 10 residues. V was pared by 10 bases and J by 5 bases, with 8 bases between. CDR1 SGHTA and CDR2 FQGNSA come from the germline V gene. The CDR3 nucleotides read TGTGCCACGGGGGGAACTGAAGCTTTCTTT. Translation gives CATGGTEAFF.

This clone was seen more than once but under ten times. This chain uses TRBV19 with TRBJ1-6; D is uncertain. The CDR3 has 13 residues. Trimming stripped 5 bases from V and 6 bases from J, with 8 bases between. Germline V CDR1 and CDR2: LNHDA, SQIVND (reference sequence). In DNA form, the CDR3 reads TGTGCCAGTAGTCTACAGAGTAATTCACCCCTCCACTTT. Translated: CASSLQSNSPLHF. Full variable domain (outside the CDR3, taken from reference TRBV19 and TRBJ1-6): DGGITQSPKYLFRKEGQNVTLSCEQNLNHDAMYWYRQDPGQGLRLIYYSQIVNDFQKGDIAEGYSVSREKKESFPLTVTSAQKNPTAFYLCASSLQSNSPLHFGNGTRLTVT.

The CDR3 spells CASSPYLLSTKETQYF. The CDR3 DNA is TGTGCCAGCAGTCCATACCTACTATCAACTAAAGAGACCCAGTACTTC. The V call is TRBV28, the J call TRBJ2-5; no clear D. CDR1 is MDHEN, CDR2 SYDVKM, per germline. This CDR3 contains 16 residues. Trimming took 5 bases from V and 3 from J, leaving 19 bases between them.

The chain uses TRBV7-9 and TRBJ2-1; D remains ambiguous. The V end lost 8 bases, the J end lost 4 bases, and 12 bases lay between the germline ends. CDR1 and CDR2 (germline): SEHNR, FQNEAQ (reference sequence). CDR3 length equals 13 residues. The CDR3 sequence is CASLRFLYNEQFF. The CDR3 nucleotides read TGTGCCAGCCTCCGCTTTCTATACAATGAGCAGTTCTTC.

The CDR3 region has the DNA TGTGCCAGCATCCCAGGAGGCAATCAGCCCCAGCATTTT. Amino acid sequence: CASIPGGNQPQHF. The chain combines TRBV6-5 with TRBJ1-5, with unresolved D. V lost 7 bases, J lost 2 bases, and 9 bases lay in between. The CDR3 is made up of 13 amino acids. In germline, CDR1 is MNHEY, CDR2 SVGAGI.

This clone was seen only a few times. The chain links TRBV7-8 to TRBJ1-6, with TRBD1 as a possible D gene (6 bases). Germline V gives CDR1 SGHVS, CDR2 FQNEAQ. CDR3 size: 13 residues. Between the trimmed V and J ends, which lost 6 bases and 9 bases, there was a span of 12 bases. CDR3: CASRGGAASPLHF. The CDR3 bases are TGTGCCAGCAGGGGGGGGGCGGCTTCACCCCTCCACTTT. Full variable domain (missing parts from reference TRBV7-8 and TRBJ1-6): GAGVSQSPRYKVAKRGQDVALRCDPISGHVSLFWYQQALGQGPEFLTYFQNEAQLDKSGLPSDRFFAERPEGSVSTLKIQRTQQEDSAVYLCASRGGAASPLHFGNGTRLTVT.

V usage is TRBV27 and J usage is TRBJ2-5, with D possibly matching TRBD2 (5 bases). The CDR3 is 15 amino acids. The germline V gene encodes CDR1 MNHEY and CDR2 SMNVEV (reference sequence). V dropped 5 bases and J dropped 3 bases, with 16 bases sitting between them. CDR3 protein: CASSGELPGKETQYF. The DNA of the CDR3 is TGTGCCAGCAGTGGGGAGTTGCCGGGAAAAGAGACCCAGTACTTC.

V gene TRBV29-1 combines with J gene TRBJ1-4; 8 positions match TRBD1. Germline assignment: CDR1 SQVTM and CDR2 ANQGSEA. The V and J ends lost 7 bases and 7 bases, in that order; junction bases with no gene match: 8. This CDR3 spans 13 amino acids. CDR3 nucleotides: TGCAGCGCCCGGACAGGGAAATCTGAAAAACTGTTTTTT. Amino acid sequence: CSARTGKSEKLFF.

The V gene is TRBV9, the J gene TRBJ1-2; 9 bases line up with TRBD1. Germline V lookup: CDR1 SGDLS, CDR2 YYNGEE. V was clipped by 4 bases and J by 6 bases; unmatched bases: 7. This CDR3 region has 14 residues. The CDR3, as DNA: TGTGCCAGCAGCATAAATACAGGGGGCAATGGCTACACCTTC. Translating gives CASSINTGGNGYTF.

Here the CDR3 reads CASSLSDRPQHF. As DNA, the CDR3 is TGTGCCAGCAGTTTATCGGACAGACCCCAGCATTTT. The chain uses TRBV28 and TRBJ1-5; tentative D call: TRBD1 (6 bases). The V gene's germline CDR1 is MDHEN and CDR2 SYDVKM. The CDR3 totals 12 residues. V lost 1 base, J lost 10 bases, and 8 bases lay in between. Looking up the rest from reference TRBV28 and TRBJ1-5 gives the full variable domain: DVKVTQSSRYLVKRTGEKVFLECVQDMDHENMFWYRQDPGLGLRLIYFSYDVKMKEKGDIPEGYSVSREKKERFSLILESASTNQTSMYLCASSLSDRPQHFGDGTRLSIL.

The CDR3 sequence is CASSYSSQRGVLNEQFF. The CDR3 DNA is TGTGCCAGCAGTTACTCGAGTCAGCGGGGGGTCCTCAATGAGCAGTTCTTC. This chain uses TRBV6-2 or TRBV6-3 with TRBJ2-1; TRBD2 matches at 9 bases. With V trimmed by 0 bases and J by 6 bases, 9 bases remained unmatched. From germline, CDR1 is MNHEY and CDR2 SVGEGT. The CDR3 length is 17 residues.